This TCR beta chain was observed in a study of blood T cell repertoires in COVID-19. The wider study: Donors in the United States, Italy and Spain gave samples during acute or convalescent COVID-19. The cDNA or gDNA used as material had been derived from T cells, B-cell-depleted T cells, or PBMCs.

Original methodology: The assay estimated nucleated cells by amplifying reference gene primers. Only in-frame clones appear in the TCRdb table, and some are missing; sequencing was by immunoSEQ multiplex PCR. The V and J calls and clone size are taken from that table; D and trimming were inferred from the DNA. Of just under 65,000 clones in the sample, 78% were seen once. In Seattle, patients joined the study during active infection and were tracked longitudinally. V dropped 3 bases and J dropped 0 bases, with 16 bases sitting between them. Germline lookup yields CDR1 SGDLS and CDR2 YYNGEE. CDR3 length: 17 amino acids.

The clonotype originates from a man aged 60 to 75 with COVID-19, enrolled during active disease. Input material: peripheral blood. The J gene is TRBJ1-3, the V gene TRBV9; the D gene is possibly TRBD1 (5 bases). This CDR3 is CASSARPGLSSGNTIYF. The CDR3 DNA sequence: TGTGCCAGCAGCGCCCGACCGGGACTGAGCTCTGGAAACACCATATATTTT. The variable domain in full, with the rest retrieved from reference TRBV9 and TRBJ1-3, is DSGVTQTPKHLITATGQRVTLRCSPRSGDLSVYWYQQSLDQGLQFLIQYYNGEERAKGNILERFSAQQFPDLHSELNLSSLELGDSALYFCASSARPGLSSGNTIYFGEGSWLTVV.